This T cell receptor beta chain was found in a study of T cells after yellow fever vaccination. To note about this clonotype: Its matching antigen is unknown.

One entry per CDR3 protein, called by TCRdb with MiXCR from the 5' RACE reads. Of hundreds of thousands of distinct CDR3 sequences listed, roughly 14% are singletons. Germline lookup yields CDR1 SGHAT and CDR2 FQNNGV. V trimming: 4 bases; J trimming: 1 base; junction bases outside the gene matches: 5. The CDR3 loop spans 15 amino acids. Findings and limits, study-wide: Though weaker, the secondary response peaked faster, on day 5 versus 15.

J is TRBJ2-7 and V is TRBV11-2; 9 bases are a match to TRBD1. The input for sequencing was PBMCs, taken on the day of the yellow fever booster vaccination. This receptor was obtained from a man under 40 who received the YFV17D yellow fever vaccine. The CDR3 DNA is TGTGCCAGCAGCTCCGACAGGGGGATTTCCTACGAGCAGTACTTC. Protein sequence: CASSSDRGISYEQYF.